This T cell receptor beta chain was recovered during a study of response to subunit inactivated influenza vaccine. Each CDR3 protein is one row after TCRdb ran MiXCR on the RT-PCR reads. The sample lists 600,000 to 700,000 distinct CDR3 sequences, 14% occurring once. Study results and caveats: The authors put forward the suggestion that each seasonal influenza vaccination may bring in only a limited number of new T cells.

The CDR3 totals 17 residues. The trim removed 5 bases at V and 0 bases at J, leaving 5 bases unmatched. In germline, CDR1 is PRHDT, CDR2 FYEKMQ (reference sequence). This clonotype appeared a few times. Antigen unknown. The material was PBMCs from blood, obtained 14 to 15 days before vaccination. This receptor was identified in a man between 50 and 59 years old who received an inactivated influenza vaccine. The chain is built from TRBV13 and TRBJ2-1, with 12 bases lining up with TRBD2. In DNA, the CDR3 is TGTGCCAGCAGCCCTCGGACTAGCGGGGACTCCTACAATGAGCAGTTCTTC. Protein product: CASSPRTSGDSYNEQFF.